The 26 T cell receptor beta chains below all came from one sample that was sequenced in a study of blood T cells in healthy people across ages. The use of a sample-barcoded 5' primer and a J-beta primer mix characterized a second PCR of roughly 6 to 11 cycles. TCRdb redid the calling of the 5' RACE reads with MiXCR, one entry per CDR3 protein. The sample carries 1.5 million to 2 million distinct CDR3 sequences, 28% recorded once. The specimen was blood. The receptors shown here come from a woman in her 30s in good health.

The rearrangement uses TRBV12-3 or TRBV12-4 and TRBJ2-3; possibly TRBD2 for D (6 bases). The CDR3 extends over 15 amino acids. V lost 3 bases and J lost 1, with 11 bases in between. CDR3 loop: CASSFRRAGTDTQYF. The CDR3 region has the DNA TGTGCCAGCAGTTTTCGGAGGGCCGGCACAGATACGCAGTATTTT.

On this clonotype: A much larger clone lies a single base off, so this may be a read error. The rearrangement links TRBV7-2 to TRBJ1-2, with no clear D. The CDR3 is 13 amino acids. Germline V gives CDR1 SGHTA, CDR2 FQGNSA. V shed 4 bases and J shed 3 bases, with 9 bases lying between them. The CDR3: CASSSAQYYGYTF. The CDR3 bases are TGTGCCAGCAGCTCTGCACAGTACTATGGCTACACCTTC.

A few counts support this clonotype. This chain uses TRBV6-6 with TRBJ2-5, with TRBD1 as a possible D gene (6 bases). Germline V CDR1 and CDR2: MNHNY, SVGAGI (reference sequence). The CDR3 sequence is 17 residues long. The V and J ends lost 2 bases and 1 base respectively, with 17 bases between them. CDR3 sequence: CASSYHRPGHPQETQYF. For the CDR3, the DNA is TGTGCCAGCAGTTACCATAGGCCGGGACACCCCCAAGAGACCCAGTACTTC.

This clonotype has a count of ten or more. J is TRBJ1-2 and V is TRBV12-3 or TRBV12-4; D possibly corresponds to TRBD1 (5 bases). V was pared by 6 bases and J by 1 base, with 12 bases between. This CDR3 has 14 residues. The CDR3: CASSLGRLNYGYTF. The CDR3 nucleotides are TGTGCCAGCAGCTTGGGGCGGCTTAACTATGGCTACACCTTC.

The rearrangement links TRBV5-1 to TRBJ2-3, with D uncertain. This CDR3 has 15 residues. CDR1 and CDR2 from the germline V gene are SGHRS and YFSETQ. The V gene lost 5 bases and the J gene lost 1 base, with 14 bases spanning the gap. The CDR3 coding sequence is TGCGCCAGCAGTGATCGTCGCGGCGGCACAGATACGCAGTATTTT. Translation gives CASSDRRGGTDTQYF.

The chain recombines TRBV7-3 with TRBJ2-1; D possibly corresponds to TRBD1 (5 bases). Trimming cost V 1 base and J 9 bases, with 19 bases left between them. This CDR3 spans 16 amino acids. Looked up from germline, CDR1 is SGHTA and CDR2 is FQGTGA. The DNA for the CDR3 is TGTGCCAGCAGCTTAAGGGGCAATTCCCATTTACTTGAGCAGTTCTTC. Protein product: CASSLRGNSHLLEQFF.

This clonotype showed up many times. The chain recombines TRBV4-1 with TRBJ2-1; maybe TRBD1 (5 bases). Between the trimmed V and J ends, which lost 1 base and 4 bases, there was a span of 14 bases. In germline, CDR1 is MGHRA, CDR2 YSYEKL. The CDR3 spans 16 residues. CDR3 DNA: TGCGCCAGCAGCCAAGTAGGTAGGGGCTCATACAATGAGCAGTTCTTC. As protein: CASSQVGRGSYNEQFF.

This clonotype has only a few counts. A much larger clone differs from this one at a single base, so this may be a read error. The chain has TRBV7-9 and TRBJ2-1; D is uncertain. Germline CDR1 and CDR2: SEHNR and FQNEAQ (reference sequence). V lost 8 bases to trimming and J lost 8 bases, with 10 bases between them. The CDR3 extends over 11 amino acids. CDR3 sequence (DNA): TGTGCCAGCCCAATGGTCGATGAGCAGTTCTTC. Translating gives CASPMVDEQFF.

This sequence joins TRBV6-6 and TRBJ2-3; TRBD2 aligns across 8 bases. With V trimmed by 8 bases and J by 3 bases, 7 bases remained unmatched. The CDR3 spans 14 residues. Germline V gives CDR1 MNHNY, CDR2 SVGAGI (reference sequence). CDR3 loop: CASRAGGQTDTQYF. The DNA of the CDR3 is TGTGCCAGCCGGGCGGGGGGTCAGACAGATACGCAGTATTTT.

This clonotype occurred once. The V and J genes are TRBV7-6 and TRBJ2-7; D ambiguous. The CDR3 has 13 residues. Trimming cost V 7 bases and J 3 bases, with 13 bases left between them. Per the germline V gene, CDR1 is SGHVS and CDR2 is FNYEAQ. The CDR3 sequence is CASTRSAGYEQYF. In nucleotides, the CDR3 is TGTGCCAGCACCCGGTCAGCCGGCTACGAGCAGTACTTC.

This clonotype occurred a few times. The chain's CDR3 is CASSIRTGKTQYF. CDR3 DNA: TGTGCCAGCAGTATCAGGACAGGGAAGACCCAGTACTTC. The chain links TRBV28 to TRBJ2-5; TRBD1 matches 8 bases. J lost 6 bases, V lost 5 bases, and 5 bases had no gene match. There are 13 residues in the CDR3. Germline lookup yields CDR1 MDHEN and CDR2 SYDVKM.

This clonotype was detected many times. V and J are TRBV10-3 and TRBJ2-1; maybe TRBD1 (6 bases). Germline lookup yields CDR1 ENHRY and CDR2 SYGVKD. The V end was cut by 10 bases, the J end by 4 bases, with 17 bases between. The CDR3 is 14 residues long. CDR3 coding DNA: TGTGCCACCCGGGGCAGGGGCGAATACAATGAGCAGTTCTTC. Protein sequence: CATRGRGEYNEQFF.

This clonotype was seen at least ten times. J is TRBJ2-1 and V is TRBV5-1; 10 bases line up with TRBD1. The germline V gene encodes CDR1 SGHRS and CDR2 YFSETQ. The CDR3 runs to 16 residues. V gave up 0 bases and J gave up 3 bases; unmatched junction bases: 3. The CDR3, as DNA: TGCGCCAGCAGCTTGGAGGGACAGGGGAACTACAATGAGCAGTTCTTC. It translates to CASSLEGQGNYNEQFF. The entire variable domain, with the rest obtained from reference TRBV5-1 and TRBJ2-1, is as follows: KAGVTQTPRYLIKTRGQQVTLSCSPISGHRSVSWYQQTPGQGLQFLFEYFSETQRNKGNFPGRFSGRQFSNSRSEMNVSTLELGDSALYLCASSLEGQGNYNEQFFGPGTRLTVL.

The CDR3 nucleotides are TGTGCCAGCAGCCTAGGGACAGCTAGAGAGGCAGATACGCAGTATTTT. This sequence encodes CASSLGTAREADTQYF. V and J are TRBV7-2 and TRBJ2-3, with TRBD1 matching 7 bases. The CDR3 runs to 16 residues. V dropped 5 bases and J dropped 4; count of bases not matched to a gene: 12. The V gene's germline CDR1 is SGHTA and CDR2 FQGNSA. The full variable domain, completed using reference TRBV7-2 and TRBJ2-3, is GAGVSQSPSNKVTEKGKDVELRCDPISGHTALYWYRQSLGQGLEFLIYFQGNSAPDKSGLPSDRFSAERTGGSVSTLTIQRTQQEDSAVYLCASSLGTAREADTQYFGPGTRLTVL.

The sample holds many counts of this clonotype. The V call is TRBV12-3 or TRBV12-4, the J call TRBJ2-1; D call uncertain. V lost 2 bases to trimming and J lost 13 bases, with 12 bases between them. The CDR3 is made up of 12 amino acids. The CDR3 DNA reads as TGTGCCAGCAGTTTAACGTCCTTTGAACAGTTCTTC. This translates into CASSLTSFEQFF.

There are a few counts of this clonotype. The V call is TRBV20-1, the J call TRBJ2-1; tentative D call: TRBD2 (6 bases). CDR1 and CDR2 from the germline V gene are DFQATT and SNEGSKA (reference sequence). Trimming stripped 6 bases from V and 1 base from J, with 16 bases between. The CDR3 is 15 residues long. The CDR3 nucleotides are TGCAGTGCGGACGGGACTCAGGATTCCTACAATGAGCAGTTCTTC. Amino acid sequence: CSADGTQDSYNEQFF.

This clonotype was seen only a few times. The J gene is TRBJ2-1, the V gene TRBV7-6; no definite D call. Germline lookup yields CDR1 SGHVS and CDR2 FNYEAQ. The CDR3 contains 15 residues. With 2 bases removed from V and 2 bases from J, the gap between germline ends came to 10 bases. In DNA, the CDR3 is TGTGCCAGCAGCTTAAAGGGTAGCCCCTACAATGAGCAGTTCTTC. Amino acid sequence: CASSLKGSPYNEQFF.

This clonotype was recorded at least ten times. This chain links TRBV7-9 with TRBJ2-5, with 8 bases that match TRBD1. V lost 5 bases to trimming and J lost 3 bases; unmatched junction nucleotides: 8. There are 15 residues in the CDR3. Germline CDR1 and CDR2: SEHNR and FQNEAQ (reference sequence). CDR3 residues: CASSPTGTGKETQYF. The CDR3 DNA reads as TGTGCCAGCAGCCCTACCGGGACAGGCAAAGAGACCCAGTACTTC.

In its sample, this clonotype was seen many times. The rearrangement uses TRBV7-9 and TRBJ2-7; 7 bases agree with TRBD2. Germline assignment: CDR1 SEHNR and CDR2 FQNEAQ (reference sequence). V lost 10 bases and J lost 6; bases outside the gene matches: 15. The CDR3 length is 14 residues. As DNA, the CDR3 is TGTGCCACCACGGGGAGGGGATCCCTAGCCGAGCAGTACTTC. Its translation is CATTGRGSLAEQYF.

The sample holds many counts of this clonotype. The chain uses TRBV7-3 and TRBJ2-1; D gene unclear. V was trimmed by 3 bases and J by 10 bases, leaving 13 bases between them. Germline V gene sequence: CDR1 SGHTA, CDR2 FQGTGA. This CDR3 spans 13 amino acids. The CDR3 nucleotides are TGTGCCAGCAGCTTCCTTCTTAGTCAGGAGCAGTTCTTC. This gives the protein CASSFLLSQEQFF.

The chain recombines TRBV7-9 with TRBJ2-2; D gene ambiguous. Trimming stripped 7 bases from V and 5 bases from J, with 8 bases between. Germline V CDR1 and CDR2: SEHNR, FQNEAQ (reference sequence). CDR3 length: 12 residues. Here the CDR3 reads CASNGWTGELFF. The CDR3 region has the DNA TGTGCCAGCAATGGTTGGACCGGGGAGCTGTTTTTT.

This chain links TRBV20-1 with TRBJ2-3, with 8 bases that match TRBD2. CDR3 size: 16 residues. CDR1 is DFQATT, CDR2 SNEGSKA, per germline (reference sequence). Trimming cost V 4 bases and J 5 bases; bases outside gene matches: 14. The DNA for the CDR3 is TGCAGTGCTATAAGTGGAAGGCTAGCGGGTCGAGATACGCAGTATTTT. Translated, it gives CSAISGRLAGRDTQYF.

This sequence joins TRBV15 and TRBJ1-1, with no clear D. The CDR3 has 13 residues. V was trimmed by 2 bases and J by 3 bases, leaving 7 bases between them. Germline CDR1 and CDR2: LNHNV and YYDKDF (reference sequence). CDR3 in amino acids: CATSRSRDTEAFF. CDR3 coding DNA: TGTGCCACCAGCAGATCAAGGGACACTGAAGCTTTCTTT. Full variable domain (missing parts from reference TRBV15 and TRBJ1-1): DAMVIQNPRYQVTQFGKPVTLSCSQTLNHNVMYWYQQKSSQAPKLLFHYYDKDFNNEADTPDNFQSRRPNTSFCFLDIRSPGLGDTAMYLCATSRSRDTEAFFGQGTRLTVV.

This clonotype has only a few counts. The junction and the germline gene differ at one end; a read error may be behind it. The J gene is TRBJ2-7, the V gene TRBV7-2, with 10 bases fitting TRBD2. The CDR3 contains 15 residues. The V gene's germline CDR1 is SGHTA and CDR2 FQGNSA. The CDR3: CASRKRGGNSNEQYF. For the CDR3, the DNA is TGTGCCAGCAGGAAGCGGGGGGGCAACTCCAACGAGCAGTACTTC. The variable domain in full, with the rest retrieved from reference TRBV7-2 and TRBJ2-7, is GAGVSQSPSNKVTEKGKDVELRCDPISGHTALYWYRQSLGQGLEFLIYFQGNSAPDKSGLPSDRFSAERTGGSVSTLTIQRTQQEDSAVYLCASRKRGGNSNEQYFGPGTRLTVT.

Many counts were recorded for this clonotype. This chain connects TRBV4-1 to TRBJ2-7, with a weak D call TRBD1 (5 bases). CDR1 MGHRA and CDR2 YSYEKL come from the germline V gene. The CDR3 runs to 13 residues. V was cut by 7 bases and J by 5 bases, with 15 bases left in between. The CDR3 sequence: CASKSAGPDEQYF. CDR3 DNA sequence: TGCGCCAGCAAGTCCGCAGGGCCAGACGAGCAGTACTTC.

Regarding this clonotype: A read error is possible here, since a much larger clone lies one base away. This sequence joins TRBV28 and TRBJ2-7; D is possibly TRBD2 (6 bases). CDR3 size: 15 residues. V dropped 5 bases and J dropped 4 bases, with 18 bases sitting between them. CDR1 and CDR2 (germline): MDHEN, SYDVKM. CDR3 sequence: CASSLPRDGGYEQYF. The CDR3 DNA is TGTGCCAGCAGTCTGCCTAGGGACGGGGGATACGAGCAGTACTTC.